Listed below are T cell receptor beta chains from one sample, sequenced in a study of T cells in localized non-small cell lung cancer. The data were produced by immunoSEQ multiplex PCR, yet TCRdb's version contains in-frame clones alone and is incomplete. The sample holds tens of thousands of clones, 94% seen once. Sequencing was performed on peripheral blood, taken before any cancer treatment. The receptor set was obtained from a woman aged 40 to 75 with stage I lung adenocarcinoma. Both conserved end residues are part of each CDR3. D genes are given only for firm matches. Some rows mark clone size as missing; the rest say once, few, many or name a class of expanded clone.

D,J,V,size,CDR3,DNA
TRBD1,TRBJ2-5,TRBV7-2,once,CASSFQGEGAETQYF,TGTGCCAGCAGCTTTCAAGGAGAGGGGGCCGAGACCCAGTACTTC
.,TRBJ1-5,TRBV28,.,CASEESNQPQHF,TGTGCCAGCGAAGAGAGCAATCAGCCCCAGCATTTT
.,TRBJ2-2,TRBV5-1,once,CASSSREPRGGELFF,TGCGCCAGCAGCTCCCGGGAGCCCCGGGGCGGGGAGCTGTTTTTT
.,TRBJ1-1,TRBV6-1,.,CASSPGRGPGAFF,TGTGCCAGCAGTCCAGGGAGGGGCCCCGGGGCTTTCTTT
.,TRBJ1-2,TRBV28,.,CASSQPRAEYYGYTF,TGTGCCAGCAGTCAGCCGCGGGCGGAATACTATGGCTACACCTTC
TRBD2,TRBJ2-1,TRBV7-2,.,CASSFTGLAGSNEQFF,TGTGCCAGCAGCTTTACGGGACTAGCGGGGTCCAATGAGCAGTTCTTC
.,TRBJ1-3,TRBV11-2,.,CASSLGSGNTIYF,TGTGCCAGCAGCCTAGGTTCTGGAAACACCATATATTTT
.,TRBJ2-3,TRBV5-1,once,CASSFQSAGVGTDTQYF,TGCGCCAGCAGCTTTCAATCCGCAGGGGTAGGCACAGATACGCAGTATTTT
.,TRBJ2-3,TRBV7-9,.,CASNLLPTPPVFDTQYF,TGTGCCAGCAACTTACTCCCAACACCCCCAGTTTTCGATACGCAGTATTTT
.,TRBJ2-3,TRBV11-2,.,CASSTVTDTQYF,TGTGCCAGCAGCACGGTGACAGATACGCAGTATTTT
.,TRBJ1-4,TRBV6-1,.,CASSDEPNEKLFF,TGTGCCAGCAGTGACGAACCAAATGAAAAACTGTTTTTT
.,TRBJ1-1,TRBV27,.,CASSLTDTEAFF,TGTGCCAGCAGTTTGACAGACACTGAAGCTTTCTTT
TRBD1,TRBJ1-5,TRBV7-2,once,CASSSRGTGNQPQHF,TGTGCCAGCAGCTCCCGTGGGACAGGCAATCAGCCCCAGCATTTT
.,TRBJ1-2,TRBV6-4,.,CASSDSGQPSYGYTF,TGTGCCAGCAGTGACTCAGGACAGCCTTCTTATGGCTACACCTTC
TRBD1,TRBJ1-3,TRBV7-2,.,CASSFQGGTAGNTIYF,TGTGCCAGCAGCTTTCAGGGGGGGACTGCTGGAAACACCATATATTTT
TRBD1,TRBJ1-2,TRBV28,.,CASSGGTGDRGYTF,TGTGCCAGCAGTGGGGGGACAGGGGACCGTGGCTACACCTTC
.,TRBJ2-3,TRBV5-4,.,CASSLGGDFVDTQYF,TGTGCCAGCAGCTTGGGCGGGGACTTTGTGGATACGCAGTATTTT
TRBD2,TRBJ2-1,TRBV27,once,CASSFPPGLAAYNEQFF,TGTGCCAGCAGTTTTCCCCCCGGACTAGCGGCCTACAATGAGCAGTTCTTC
TRBD1,TRBJ1-1,TRBV9,.,CASSETGEGTEAFF,TGTGCCAGCAGCGAGACAGGGGAGGGCACTGAAGCTTTCTTT
.,TRBJ2-1,TRBV7-7,.,CASSLGLGGEQFF,TGTGCTAGCAGCTTAGGTTTAGGGGGTGAGCAGTTCTTC
.,TRBJ1-3,TRBV6-1,.,CASSDRALGNTIYF,TGTGCCAGCAGTGACCGGGCCTTAGGAAACACCATATATTTT
TRBD1,TRBJ2-2,TRBV4-3,.,CASADRGSNTGELFF,TGCGCCAGCGCCGACAGGGGCAGTAACACCGGGGAGCTGTTTTTT
TRBD1,TRBJ1-3,TRBV18,.,CASSEWTGFLSGNTIYF,TGTGCCAGCTCGGAGTGGACAGGGTTTCTCTCTGGAAACACCATATATTTT
.,TRBJ2-7,TRBV7-7,.,CASSPTVISNEQYF,TGTGCTAGCAGCCCTACGGTGATTAGTAACGAGCAGTACTTC
.,TRBJ2-2,TRBV5-1,.,CASSLVPGGADTGELFF,TGCGCCAGCAGCTTGGTACCTGGGGGCGCTGACACCGGGGAGCTGTTTTTT
TRBD2,TRBJ2-1,TRBV5-1,.,CASSTTSVDNEQFF,TGCGCCAGCAGCACGACTAGCGTGGACAATGAGCAGTTCTTC
.,TRBJ2-3,TRBV4-3,once,CASSPNTGDTQYF,TGCGCCAGCAGCCCCAACACAGGGGATACGCAGTATTTT
.,TRBJ2-2,TRBV4-1,.,CASSQEYPDTNTGELFF,TGCGCCAGCAGCCAAGAGTATCCAGACACGAACACCGGGGAGCTGTTTTTT
.,TRBJ2-5,TRBV11-3,.,CASSLGETQYF,TGTGCCAGCAGCTTAGGGGAGACCCAGTACTTC
TRBD1,TRBJ2-1,TRBV14,.,CASSQGQLSYNEQFF,TGTGCCAGCAGCCAGGGACAGCTCTCCTACAATGAGCAGTTCTTC
TRBD1,TRBJ1-4,TRBV11-3,.,CASSPGTGVIEKLFF,TGTGCCAGCAGCCCCGGGACAGGGGTTATAGAAAAACTGTTTTTT
.,TRBJ2-3,TRBV5-1,.,CASRKGQLTDTQYF,TGCGCCAGCCGGAAAGGACAGCTCACAGATACGCAGTATTTT
.,TRBJ1-2,TRBV5-1,.,CASSPDSNYGYTF,TGCGCCAGCAGCCCGGACAGTAACTATGGCTACACCTTC
.,TRBJ1-5,TRBV11-3,.,CASSFSPDQPQHF,TGTGCCAGCAGCTTCAGTCCCGATCAGCCCCAGCATTTT
.,TRBJ2-7,TRBV18,.,CASSHSGHSYEQYF,TGTGCCAGCTCACACAGCGGACACTCCTACGAGCAGTACTTC
TRBD1,TRBJ1-2,TRBV11-2,.,CASSVDGGTGSYGYTF,TGTGCCAGCAGCGTCGATGGGGGGACAGGGTCCTATGGCTACACCTTC
.,TRBJ1-5,TRBV7-8,.,CASSLVNQPQHF,TGTGCCAGCAGCTTAGTGAACCAGCCCCAGCATTTT
TRBD1,TRBJ1-2,TRBV19,.,CASRQGGRVGYTF,TGTGCCAGTCGACAGGGAGGCAGGGTAGGCTACACCTTC
TRBD2,TRBJ2-6,TRBV27,.,CASSLLAGGDGANVLTF,TGTGCCAGCAGTTTGCTAGCGGGAGGGGATGGGGCCAACGTCCTGACTTTC
TRBD1,TRBJ1-4,TRBV29-1,.,CSVQGEPNEKLFF,TGCAGCGTTCAGGGGGAACCTAATGAAAAACTGTTTTTT
.,TRBJ2-5,TRBV2,.,CASSKATETQYF,TGTGCCAGCAGTAAGGCAACGGAGACCCAGTACTTC
TRBD1,TRBJ1-2,TRBV7-2,.,CASSIRGRGGYTF,TGTGCCAGCAGCATCAGGGGGCGCGGGGGCTACACCTTC
TRBD2,TRBJ2-5,TRBV2,once,CASSVAGSQETQYF,TGTGCCAGCAGTGTAGCGGGGAGCCAAGAGACCCAGTACTTC
.,TRBJ2-3,TRBV7-9,.,CASSSKDAGARDTQYF,TGTGCCAGCAGTTCCAAGGATGCGGGGGCGCGGGATACGCAGTATTTT
.,TRBJ2-2,TRBV6-6,.,CASRDRLTNTGELFF,TGTGCCAGCAGAGACAGGTTAACGAACACCGGGGAGCTGTTTTTT
.,TRBJ2-5,TRBV2,.,CASKLVATQETQYF,TGCGCCAGCAAATTAGTAGCGACCCAAGAGACCCAGTACTTC
TRBD1,TRBJ1-2,TRBV14,.,CASSQARGQGGYTF,TGTGCCAGCAGCCAAGCCAGGGGGCAGGGTGGCTACACCTTC
.,TRBJ1-1,TRBV7-9,.,CASSNRGSGTEAFF,TGTGCCAGCAGCAATCGGGGTTCGGGCACTGAAGCTTTCTTT
.,TRBJ1-1,TRBV7-2,once,CASRKEQGVIAEAFF,TGTGCCAGCAGAAAAGAACAGGGAGTAATCGCTGAAGCTTTCTTT
.,TRBJ1-1,TRBV7-2,.,CASSLWRMNTEAFF,TGTGCCAGCAGCTTATGGAGAATGAACACTGAAGCTTTCTTT
.,TRBJ2-5,TRBV9,.,CASSPPSGTVATQYF,TGTGCCAGCAGCCCCCCATCAGGGACCGTAGCGACCCAGTACTTC
TRBD2,TRBJ2-3,TRBV6-4,once,CASSVGAGGADTQYF,TGTGCCAGCAGTGTTGGAGCGGGAGGGGCTGATACGCAGTATTTT